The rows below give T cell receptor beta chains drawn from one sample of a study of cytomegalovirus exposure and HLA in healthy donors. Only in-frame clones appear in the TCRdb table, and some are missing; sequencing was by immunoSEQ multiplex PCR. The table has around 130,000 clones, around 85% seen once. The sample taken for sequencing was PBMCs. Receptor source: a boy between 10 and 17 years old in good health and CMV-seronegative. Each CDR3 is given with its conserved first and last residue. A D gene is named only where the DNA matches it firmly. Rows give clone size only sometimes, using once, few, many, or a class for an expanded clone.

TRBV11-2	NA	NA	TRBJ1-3	TGTGCCAGCAGCCGTGGAGCCGGATCTGGAAACACCATATATTTT	CASSRGAGSGNTIYF
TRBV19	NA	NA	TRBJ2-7	TGTGCCAGTAGGAATCGGGGTCTGGGAAAGTACGAGCAGTACTTC	CASRNRGLGKYEQYF
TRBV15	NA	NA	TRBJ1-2	TGTGCCACCAGTCCCGCGGGGGGGCACTATGGCTACACCTTC	CATSPAGGHYGYTF
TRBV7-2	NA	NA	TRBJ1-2	TGTGCCAGCAGCTTAGGGGCAGGCCCTGGCTACACCTTC	CASSLGAGPGYTF
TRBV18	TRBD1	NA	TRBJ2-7	TGTGCCAGCTCACGCGGGACAGGGAATTTGAACGAGCAGTACTTC	CASSRGTGNLNEQYF
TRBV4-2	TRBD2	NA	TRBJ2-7	TGTGCCAGCAGCCAAGAACTAGCGGGGGACTACGAGCAGTACTTC	CASSQELAGDYEQYF
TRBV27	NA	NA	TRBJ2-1	TGTGCCAGCAGTTTGGACACCTTCTCCTACAATGAGCAGTTCTTC	CASSLDTFSYNEQFF
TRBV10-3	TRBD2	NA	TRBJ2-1	TGTGCCATCAGTGGGGGGACGGGGGGGATTTACAATGAGCAGTTCTTC	CAISGGTGGIYNEQFF
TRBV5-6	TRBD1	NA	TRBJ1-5	TGTGCCAGCAGCTCGAAGGGACAGTATAGCAATCAGCCCCAGCATTTT	CASSSKGQYSNQPQHF
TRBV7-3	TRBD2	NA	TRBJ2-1	TGTGCCAGCAGCCTTGGAGGAGGGCCGGGGGGGAATGAGCAGTTCTTC	CASSLGGGPGGNEQFF
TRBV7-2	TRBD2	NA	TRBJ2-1	TGTGCCAGCAGCTTAGCGCTCCTAGCGGGGGCGTACAATGAGCAGTTCTTC	CASSLALLAGAYNEQFF
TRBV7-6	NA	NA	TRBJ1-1	TGTGCCAGCAGCTTACCTTGGCAGTCGAACACTGAAGCTTTCTTT	CASSLPWQSNTEAFF
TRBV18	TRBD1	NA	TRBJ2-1	TGTGCCAGCTCGGACAGGCTCAATGAGCAGTTCTTC	CASSDRLNEQFF
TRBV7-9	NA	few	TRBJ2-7	TGTGCCAGCAGCTTCAATCTCCCGCGTTACGAGCAGTACTTC	CASSFNLPRYEQYF
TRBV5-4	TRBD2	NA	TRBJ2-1	TGTGCCAGCAGCTTGGCCGGGACTAACTACAATGAGCAGTTCTTC	CASSLAGTNYNEQFF
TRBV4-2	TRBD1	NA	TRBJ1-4	TGTGCCAGCAGCCAAGTTGCGGGACAGGCTAATGAAAAACTGTTTTTT	CASSQVAGQANEKLFF
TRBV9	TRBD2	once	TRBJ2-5	TGTGCCAGCAGCGTGGGGGGATCCTCCGGAGCGGGGGGAGAGACCCAGTACTTC	CASSVGGSSGAGGETQYF
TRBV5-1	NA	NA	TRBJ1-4	TGCGCCAGTGGGCCCCTCGGGGGGGAGGAAAAACTGTTTTTT	CASGPLGGEEKLFF
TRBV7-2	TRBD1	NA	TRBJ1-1	TGTGCCAGCAGCTTAGGCAGGGGGGATACTGAAGCTTTCTTT	CASSLGRGDTEAFF
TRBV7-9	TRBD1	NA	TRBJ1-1	TGTGCCAGCAGCTTTCTCAGACAGGGTCGGAGGATGAACACTGAAGCTTTCTTT	CASSFLRQGRRMNTEAFF
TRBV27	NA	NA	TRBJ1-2	TGTGCCAGCAGTTTCTCGACGGGGAAGGATGGCTACACCTTC	CASSFSTGKDGYTF
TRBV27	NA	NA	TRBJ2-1	TGTGCCAGCAGTTCCCTAAGCTTTCCCGACAATGAGCAGTTCTTC	CASSSLSFPDNEQFF
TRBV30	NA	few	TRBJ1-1	TGTGCCTGGAGTGCCTCCTACGCTGAAGCTTTCTTT	CAWSASYAEAFF
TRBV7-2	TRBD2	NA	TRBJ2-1	TGTGCCAGCAGCTTAGTGGGGCGCGGGGGTGAGCAGTTCTTC	CASSLVGRGGEQFF
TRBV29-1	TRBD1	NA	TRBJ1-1	TGCAGCGTGAGGACAGGGGGAAAGAAAGAGAACACTGAAGCTTTCTTT	CSVRTGGKKENTEAFF
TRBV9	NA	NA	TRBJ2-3	TGTGCCAGCAGCGTCAGACAGCGAGATACGCAGTATTTT	CASSVRQRDTQYF
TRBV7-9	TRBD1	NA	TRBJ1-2	TGTGCCAGCAGCCCAGACAGGGGCTATGGCTACACCTTC	CASSPDRGYGYTF
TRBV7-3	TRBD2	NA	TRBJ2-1	TGTGCCAGCAGCTTGGCCGGGACTAGCGGGGGGGCTTACAATGAGCAGTTCTTC	CASSLAGTSGGAYNEQFF
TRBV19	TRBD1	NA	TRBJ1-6	TGTGCCAGTAGCCCCAGGGACAGGGGCGCTTCACCCCTCCACTTT	CASSPRDRGASPLHF
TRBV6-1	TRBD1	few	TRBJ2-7	TGTGCCAGCGGCCGGGACAGGGTGTACGAGCAGTACTTC	CASGRDRVYEQYF
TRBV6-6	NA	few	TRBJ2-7	TGTGCCAGCAGTTACAGCAGGGCCTCCTACGAGCAGTACTTC	CASSYSRASYEQYF
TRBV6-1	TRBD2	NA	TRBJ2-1	TGTGCCAGCAGTGAATCTAGCGGGGGGGCCAATGAGCAGTTCTTC	CASSESSGGANEQFF
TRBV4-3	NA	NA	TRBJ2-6	TGCGCCAGCAGCCAAGCCCAGGGATCCGGGGCCAACGTCCTGACTTTC	CASSQAQGSGANVLTF
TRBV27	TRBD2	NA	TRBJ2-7	TGTGCCAGCAGTTTTAGCGGGGGCCCCAAGACATACGAGCAGTACTTC	CASSFSGGPKTYEQYF
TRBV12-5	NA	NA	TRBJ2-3	TGTGCTAGTGGTTTGCCCCCTTTGGGCGTAAACACAGATACGCAGTATTTT	CASGLPPLGVNTDTQYF
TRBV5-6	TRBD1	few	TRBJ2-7	TGTGCCAGCAGCTTAGGACAGGGGGTCTACGAGCAGTACTTC	CASSLGQGVYEQYF
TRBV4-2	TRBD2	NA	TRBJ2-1	TGTGCCAGCAGCCAAGACCGTTTTCGCGGGAGGGACTACAATGAGCAGTTCTTC	CASSQDRFRGRDYNEQFF
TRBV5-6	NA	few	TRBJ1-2	TGTGCCAGCAGCTACCGGGACTATGGCTACACCTTC	CASSYRDYGYTF
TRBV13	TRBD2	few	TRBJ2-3	TGTGCCAGCAGCCCCGGCGGGGGAGTCACAGATACGCAGTATTTT	CASSPGGGVTDTQYF
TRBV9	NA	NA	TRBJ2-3	TGTGCCAGCAGCGCGGGTAACAGGGTTGAGACCCCTAGTACTAGCACAGATACGCAGTATTTT	CASSAGNRVETPSTSTDTQYF
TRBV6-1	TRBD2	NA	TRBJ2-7	TGTGCCAGCAGTGAACGGACTAGCGGGGGTTACGAGCAGTACTTC	CASSERTSGGYEQYF
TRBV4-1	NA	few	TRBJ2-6	TGCGCCAGCAGCCAAGACGGGGAGTCTGGGGCCAACGTCCTGACTTTC	CASSQDGESGANVLTF
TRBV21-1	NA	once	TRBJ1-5	TGTGCCAGCAGCACAAACAGGGGTTCCCAGCCCCAGCATTTT	CASSTNRGSQPQHF
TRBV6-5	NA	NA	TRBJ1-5	TGTGCCAGTGCAGGGGGCAATCAGCCCCAGCATTTT	CASAGGNQPQHF
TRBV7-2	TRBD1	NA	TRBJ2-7	TGTGCCAGCAGGGAACAGGGGCTCGAGCAGTACTTC	CASREQGLEQYF
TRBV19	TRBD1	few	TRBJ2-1	TGTGCCAGTAGTACCACAGGGGGCGAGCAGTTCTTC	CASSTTGGEQFF
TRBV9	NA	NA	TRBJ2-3	TGTGCCAGCAGCCCGACGGGGGATACGCAGTATTTT	CASSPTGDTQYF
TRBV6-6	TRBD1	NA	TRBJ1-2	TGTGCCAGCAGTTACGTCACAGGGGACGGCTACACCTTC	CASSYVTGDGYTF
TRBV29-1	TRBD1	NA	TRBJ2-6	TGCAGCGTGCAACAGGGGGGTGGGGCCAACGTCCTGACTTTC	CSVQQGGGANVLTF
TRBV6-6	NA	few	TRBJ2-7	TGTGCCAGCAACGACAGTCCCCCCTACGAGCAGTACTTC	CASNDSPPYEQYF
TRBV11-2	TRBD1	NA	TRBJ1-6	TGTGCCAGCAGCCACCGACAGGGGGCGACCCCCCGTAATTCACCCCTCCACTTT	CASSHRQGATPRNSPLHF
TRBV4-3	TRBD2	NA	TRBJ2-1	TGCGCCAGCAGCCAAGATTTGGGACTAGCGGGGGGGCTTACAACCAATGAGCAGTTCTTC	CASSQDLGLAGGLTTNEQFF
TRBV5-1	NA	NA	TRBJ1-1	TGCGCCAGCAGCTTTCAGGGCTTCATGAACACTGAAGCTTTCTTT	CASSFQGFMNTEAFF